A selection of T cell receptor beta chains follows, all from one sample in a study of blood T cell repertoires in COVID-19. The method was immunoSEQ multiplex PCR; TCRdb's version includes in-frame clones alone and lacks a portion of them. The table has approximately 200,000 clones, around nine tenths seen once; the top ten hold approximately 7.3%. Sequences were obtained from PBMCs or T cells enriched from blood (not recorded which). The receptors were sampled from a man aged 25-45 years in a cohort exposed to, infected with or recovered from COVID-19 (not recorded which). Both conserved end residues are part of each CDR3. Clone size is not always given. Where it is, it says once, few, many or a class for expanded clones.

J,V,size,CDR3
TRBJ2-5,TRBV23-1,.,CASRAQETQYF
TRBJ2-7,TRBV18,.,CASSIGDSGYEQYF
TRBJ2-1,TRBV9,.,CASSPGLAGNNEQFF
TRBJ2-1,TRBV4-1,.,CASSQGSDEQFF
TRBJ1-1,TRBV24-1,.,CATSGGDRELPEAFF
TRBJ2-5,TRBV5-4,.,CASSLGTSSETQYF
TRBJ1-1,TRBV7-9,.,CASSTDRGTTEAFF
TRBJ2-1,TRBV5-1,.,CASSFEVSSNEQFF
TRBJ2-2,TRBV7-9,once,CASSQEAGGGELFF
TRBJ2-5,TRBV6-5,.,CASSYSTRGRVGTQYF
TRBJ1-3,TRBV15,few,CATSRVRDSGNTIYF
TRBJ2-7,TRBV6-5,.,CASSYSGQGLTYEQYF
TRBJ1-2,TRBV20-1,.,CSAREDYGYTF
TRBJ2-7,TRBV3-1/TRBV3-2,.,CASSQGLAGSYEQYF
TRBJ1-2,TRBV19,.,CASSLQGQGRGYTF
TRBJ2-3,TRBV15,.,CATSPGWLDTQYF
TRBJ2-1,TRBV7-3,.,CASSSPQGYEQFF
TRBJ1-1,TRBV2,.,CASRGQRNTEAFF
TRBJ2-2,TRBV25-1,.,CASSQTRPLTGELFF
TRBJ1-2,TRBV9,.,CASSPERANVYGYTF
TRBJ1-4,TRBV11-2,.,CASRYQRGEKLFF
TRBJ2-3,TRBV5-4,once,CASTGLGSTDTQYF
TRBJ1-4,TRBV9,.,CASSAGGGKAEKLFF
TRBJ2-5,TRBV7-8,many,CASSPYPTGAETQYF
TRBJ2-7,TRBV6-2/TRBV6-3,.,CASSYGTGNLNEQYF
TRBJ2-1,TRBV18,.,CASSPTGYSSANEQFF
TRBJ2-1,TRBV24-1,once,CATSDLPGRGANNEQFF
TRBJ2-7,TRBV4-1,.,CASSQGFAGPYEQYF
TRBJ2-7,TRBV7-2,.,CASSTLGQPPYEQYF
TRBJ1-5,TRBV7-8,.,CASSPEVPLSNQPQHF
TRBJ2-7,TRBV3-1/TRBV3-2,few,CASSPLLADPYEQYF
TRBJ1-5,TRBV3-1/TRBV3-2,.,CASSQGASGISNQPQHF
TRBJ2-3,TRBV6-1,few,CASSDRDTQYF
TRBJ2-3,TRBV24-1,.,CATSDLHLGQGEDTQYF
TRBJ2-3,TRBV5-1,.,CASSLAGRDTQYF
TRBJ1-1,TRBV7-8,.,CAITSTEAFF
TRBJ1-4,TRBV19,.,CASSTAGKDEKLFF
TRBJ2-7,TRBV7-9,.,CASSPRELPYEQYF
TRBJ2-7,TRBV5-1,.,CASSLGEGNSYEQYF
TRBJ1-2,TRBV6-5,.,CASMTGLSNYGYTF
TRBJ1-1,TRBV28,.,CASSLWGQGGRNTEAFF
TRBJ2-3,TRBV9,once,CASSPRLAGEGQTQYF
TRBJ2-7,TRBV11-2,.,CASSSLGFRVEQYF
TRBJ1-2,TRBV6-5,.,CASPAGVGYGYTF
TRBJ2-5,TRBV6-6,.,CASSGWLGDSYF
TRBJ2-7,TRBV7-6,.,CASSLGPRGSKNSYEQYF
TRBJ1-1,TRBV12-5,.,CASGLTGNTEAFF
TRBJ1-5,TRBV27,.,CASSLRDRNQPQHF
TRBJ1-2,TRBV4-1,.,CASSQERYGYTF
TRBJ2-7,TRBV11-2,.,CASSANRDRAEYF